This TCR beta chain was retrieved from a study of shared clonotypes between healthy human individuals. This CDR3 contains 14 residues. The germline V gene has CDR1 MNHEY and CDR2 SMNVEV (reference sequence). With 3 bases removed from V and 5 bases from J, the gap between germline ends came to 13 bases. Comments on this clone: In the same sample, other DNA sequences code for this CDR3.

It was CD45RO-negative cells, positively selected for CCR7, that made up naive CD8 cells, with terminally differentiated effector memory CD45RA+ cells excluded. Clones were read by immunoSEQ multiplex PCR, and TCRdb kept only the in-frame ones, dropping some. The sample yields some 2.1 million clones, around 93% seen once. The rearrangement joins TRBV27 to TRBJ1-1; a possible D gene is TRBD1 (6 bases). Sample: naive CD8+ T cells from PBMCs. This TCR was sampled from a man younger than 30 in good health. Some clones in this sample may be carry-over from other donors' samples. CDR3 bases: TGTGCCAGCAGTTTGTCAAGGGGGTCGACTGAAGCTTTCTTT. Its protein product is CASSLSRGSTEAFF.